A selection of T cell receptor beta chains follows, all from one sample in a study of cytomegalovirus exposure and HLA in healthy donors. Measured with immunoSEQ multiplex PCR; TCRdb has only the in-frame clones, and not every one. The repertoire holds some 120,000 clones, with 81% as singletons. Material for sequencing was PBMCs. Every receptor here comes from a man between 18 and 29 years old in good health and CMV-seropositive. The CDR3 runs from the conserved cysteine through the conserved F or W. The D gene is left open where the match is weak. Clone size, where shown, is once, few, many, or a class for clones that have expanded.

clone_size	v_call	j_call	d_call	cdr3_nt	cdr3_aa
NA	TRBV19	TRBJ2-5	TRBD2	TGTGCCAGTAGTTTTAGCGGGACCCCCCAAGAGACCCAGTACTTC	CASSFSGTPQETQYF
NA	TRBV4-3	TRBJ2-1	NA	TGCGCCAGCAGCCAAGATCGCGACAATGAGCAGTTCTTC	CASSQDRDNEQFF
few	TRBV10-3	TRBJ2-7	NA	TGTGCCATCAGTGGGACTGCGGCCTACGAGCAGTACTTC	CAISGTAAYEQYF
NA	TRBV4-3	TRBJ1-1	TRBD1	TGCGCCAGCAGCCAAGATTCCCGTCCCGGGACAGGGGGAACCGAAGCTTTCTTT	CASSQDSRPGTGGTEAFF
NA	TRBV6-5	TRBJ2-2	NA	TGTGCCAGCAGTTATACAGGAAGGAACACCGGGGAGCTGTTTTTT	CASSYTGRNTGELFF
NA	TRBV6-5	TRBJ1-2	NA	TGTGCCAGCAGCTCGCACCGGTCACGAGGCGATGGCTACACCTTC	CASSSHRSRGDGYTF
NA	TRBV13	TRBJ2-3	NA	TGTGCCCAACCAGAGAGGAGGGCGCAGTATTTT	CAQPERRAQYF
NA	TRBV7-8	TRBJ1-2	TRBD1	TGTGCCAGCAGCTTCCCGGGACAGGATGGCTACACCTTC	CASSFPGQDGYTF
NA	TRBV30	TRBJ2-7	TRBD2	TGTGCCTGGAGTGTATCGGGAGGCGAGCAGTACTTC	CAWSVSGGEQYF
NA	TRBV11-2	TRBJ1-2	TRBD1	TGTGCCAGCAGCTTAGGTGCGGGACAGAGCTATGGCTACACCTTC	CASSLGAGQSYGYTF
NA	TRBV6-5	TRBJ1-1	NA	TGTGCCAGCAGTTTCCAGCGGAAGAACACTGAAGCTTTCTTT	CASSFQRKNTEAFF
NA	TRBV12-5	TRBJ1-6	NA	TGTGCTAGTGGTTATCTGGGCCGACCAAATTCACCCCTCCACTTT	CASGYLGRPNSPLHF
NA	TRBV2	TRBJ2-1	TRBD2	TGTGCCAGCGGGGGACTAGCGGCACCCAATGAGCAGTTCTTC	CASGGLAAPNEQFF
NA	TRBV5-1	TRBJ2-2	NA	TGCGCCAGCAGCTGGGGTCCGAGAGGGCAAACCGGGGAGCTGTTTTTT	CASSWGPRGQTGELFF
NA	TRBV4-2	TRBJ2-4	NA	TGTGCCAGCAGCCAAGTCGGTATGTCGTTAAACATTCAGTACTTC	CASSQVGMSLNIQYF
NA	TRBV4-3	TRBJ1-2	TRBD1	TGCGCCAGCAGCCTAACAGACAGGGCAACTAACTATGGCTACACCTTC	CASSLTDRATNYGYTF
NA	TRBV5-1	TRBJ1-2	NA	TGCGCCAGCAGCTTTGAGGGACTTGGTGGCTACACCTTC	CASSFEGLGGYTF
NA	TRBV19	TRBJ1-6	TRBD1	TGTGCCAGTAGTATTGTGATGGGGGACAGCAGTAATTCACCCCTCCACTTT	CASSIVMGDSSNSPLHF
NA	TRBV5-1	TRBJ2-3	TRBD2	TGCGCCAGCAGCTTGGTAGGGACTAGTCATAATACAGATACGCAGTATTTT	CASSLVGTSHNTDTQYF
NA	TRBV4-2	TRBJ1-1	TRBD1	TGTGCCAGCAGCCAAGACGGACAGGTGTTGAACACTGAAGCTTTCTTT	CASSQDGQVLNTEAFF
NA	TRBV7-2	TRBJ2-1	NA	TGTGCCAGCAGCTCCCGGTCGGCAGGGTACAATGAGCAGTTCTTC	CASSSRSAGYNEQFF
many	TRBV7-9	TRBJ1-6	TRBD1	TGTGCCAGCAGCCCCGGACAGGGAGTGTATAATTCACCCCTCCACTTT	CASSPGQGVYNSPLHF
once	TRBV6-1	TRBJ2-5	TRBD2	TGTGCCAGCAGTGAAGCTAGACTAGCGGGGGGCCCGCAGTACTTC	CASSEARLAGGPQYF
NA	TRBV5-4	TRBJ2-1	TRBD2	TGTGCCAGCAGCTTCGAAGCGGGAGGGCCTCTCAATGAGCAGTTCTTC	CASSFEAGGPLNEQFF
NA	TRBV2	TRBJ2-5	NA	TGTGCCAGCACCGGGGGACAGATTCAAGAGACCCAGTACTTC	CASTGGQIQETQYF
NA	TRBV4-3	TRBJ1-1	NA	TGCGCCAGCAGCCAAGATCCGTCGGACACTGAAGCTTTCTTT	CASSQDPSDTEAFF
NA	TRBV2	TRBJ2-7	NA	TGTGCCAGCAGTGACGGCAGGCTATCCTACGAGCAGTACTTC	CASSDGRLSYEQYF